This TCR beta chain originates from a study of post-analysis software for immune sequencing data. Study-level information: Relapsing-remitting, secondary progressive and progressive-relapsing multiple sclerosis courses were included. Study-wide points: Significantly lower normalized Chao1 diversity was found in patients with multiple sclerosis relative to controls. Five TRBV segments were more frequent in patients than controls; TRBV5-6, TRBV5-1 and TRBV20-1 belonged to this group. Clustering by F measure revealed strong co-clustering among samples prepared together in one batch.

On this clonotype: What it binds is unknown.

Included in the TCR beta cDNA libraries were unique molecular identifiers. The source material, 1 to 10 million T cells, gave rise to roughly 0.5 million cDNA molecules. TCRdb re-called the PCR reads through MiXCR, storing one row per CDR3 protein. The sample contains roughly 430,000 distinct CDR3 sequences, 35% to 45% of which appear only once. V lost 0 bases and J 4 bases, leaving 13 bases between the germline ends. The CDR3 sequence is 16 residues long. Per germline, CDR1 MNHEY and CDR2 SVGEGT. This TCR came from a girl aged 2-15 years with multiple sclerosis. Sample: blood. This chain links TRBV6-2 or TRBV6-3 with TRBJ1-5; D might be TRBD1 (5 bases). The chain's CDR3 is CASSYSWGSLNQPQHF. CDR3 in DNA: TGTGCCAGCAGTTACTCGTGGGGCAGCTTAAATCAGCCCCAGCATTTT.